The 8 T cell receptor beta chains presented below share a single source sample, sequenced in a study of cytomegalovirus exposure and HLA in healthy donors. This PCR relied on a set of 60 Vbeta primers and 13 Jbeta primers. The table came from immunoSEQ multiplex PCR; TCRdb's copy has only in-frame clones and leaves some out. The sample consists of some 150,000 clones, 75% of them appearing once. The sample comprised PBMCs. The receptor set was obtained from a man aged 25-45 years in good health and CMV-seronegative.

The chain has TRBV19 and TRBJ1-5, with 7 positions matching TRBD1. The CDR3 consists of 14 residues. Per the germline V gene, CDR1 is LNHDA and CDR2 is SQIVND (reference sequence). Trimming took 6 bases from V and 1 from J; bases not matched to a gene: 3. CDR3 protein: CASSLQGSNQPQHF. Here the CDR3 DNA reads TGTGCCAGTAGCCTACAGGGGAGCAATCAGCCCCAGCATTTT.

The chain uses TRBV4-2 and TRBJ2-2; a weak D match, TRBD2 (6 bases). The germline V gene has CDR1 LGHNA and CDR2 YNFKEQ. Trimming pared 0 bases from V and 7 bases from J, leaving 12 bases between. CDR3 length: 15 residues. The CDR3 DNA is TGTGCCAGCAGCCAAGAGCTCTCGGGGGTCGGGGAGCTGTTTTTT. Amino acids: CASSQELSGVGELFF.

The table lists this clone with a few counts. The chain uses TRBV21-1 and TRBJ1-1; the table assigns TRBD1, which was not confirmed against the DNA. TRBV21-1 is a pseudogene segment. This CDR3 has 12 amino acids. CDR3 in amino acids: CASRPGNTEAFF. In DNA form, the CDR3 reads TGTGCCAGCAGACCAGGGAACACTGAAGCTTTCTTT.

The genes are TRBV9 and TRBJ1-4; the D gene is possibly TRBD1 (6 bases). The germline V and J ends were trimmed by 3 bases and 1 base, with 10 bases remaining between them. This CDR3 region has 15 residues. From germline, CDR1 is SGDLS and CDR2 YYNGEE. The CDR3 reads CASSARTETNEKLFF. Written as DNA, the CDR3 is TGTGCCAGCAGCGCCCGGACAGAAACTAATGAAAAACTGTTTTTT.

The rearrangement uses TRBV2 and TRBJ1-3; the D is unclear. V shed 7 bases and J shed 0 bases, with 10 bases lying between them. This CDR3 spans 14 amino acids. Germline CDR1 and CDR2: SNHLY and FYNNEI. In nucleotides, the CDR3 is TGTGCCAGCACACGAATGAGCTCTGGAAACACCATATATTTT. It codes for CASTRMSSGNTIYF.

J is TRBJ1-6 and V is TRBV7-9; D call uncertain. The V end was cut by 1 base, the J end by 6 bases, with 10 bases between. The germline gives CDR1 SEHNR, CDR2 FQNEAQ (reference sequence). CDR3 length equals 15 residues. The CDR3 is CASSLEHGVNSPLHF. Written as DNA, the CDR3 is TGTGCCAGCAGCTTAGAGCACGGGGTTAATTCACCCCTCCACTTT. Using reference TRBV7-9 and TRBJ1-6 for the parts outside the CDR3, the full variable domain is DTGVSQNPRHKITKRGQNVTFRCDPISEHNRLYWYRQTLGQGPEFLTYFQNEAQLEKSRLLSDRFSAERPKGSFSTLEIQRTEQGDSAMYLCASSLEHGVNSPLHFGNGTRLTVT.

The rearrangement uses TRBV2 and TRBJ1-2, with a weak D call TRBD1 (5 bases). With 10 bases removed from V and 7 bases from J, the gap between germline ends came to 31 bases. Looked up from germline, CDR1 is SNHLY and CDR2 is FYNNEI. CDR3 length equals 17 residues. CDR3 bases: TGTGCCAAGATGGGGAGGGGACGGATCCCCCTCCAGGGTGGCTACACCTTC. Protein sequence: CAKMGRGRIPLQGGYTF. Full variable domain (outside the CDR3, taken from reference TRBV2 and TRBJ1-2): EPEVTQTPSHQVTQMGQEVILRCVPISNHLYFYWYRQILGQKVEFLVSFYNNEISEKSEIFDDQFSVERPDGSNFTLKIRSTKLEDSAMYFCAKMGRGRIPLQGGYTFGSGTRLTVV.

As concerns this clone: The sample has other DNA sequences that encode this CDR3 too. The chain couples TRBV29-1 to TRBJ2-5, with D possibly TRBD1 on 5 matching bases. CDR1 SQVTM and CDR2 ANQGSEA come from the germline V gene. The CDR3 is 12 amino acids. V dropped 2 bases and J dropped 3 bases, with 7 bases sitting between them. CDR3 in DNA: TGCAGCGTTGAAAAAGGGGAAGAGACCCAGTACTTC. Protein: CSVEKGEETQYF.